The clone carrying this T cell receptor beta chain was observed a few times. Antigen unknown. The entry originates in a study of OX40 agonist ivuxolimab in advanced cancers. Study-wide results and limits: Among T cells, CD8+ cells averaged more expanded clones than CD4+ cells.

Only in-frame clones appear in the TCRdb table, and some are missing; sequencing was by immunoSEQ multiplex PCR. The table includes roughly 50,000 clones, 65% to 80% detected once. The specimen comprised CD4+ or CD8+ T cells sorted from blood, sampled in a trial of the OX40 agonist ivuxolimab. This TCR was recovered from an adult with an advanced solid tumor such as melanoma, head and neck, liver or kidney cancer.

The DNA for the CDR3 is TGTGCCAGCAGTGACCCTGACAGGTACTATGGCTACACCTTC. This sequence encodes CASSDPDRYYGYTF. This chain uses TRBV6-1 with TRBJ1-2; tentatively, D is TRBD1 (6 bases). V lost 3 bases, J lost 3 bases, and 11 bases lay in between. CDR3 length: 14 residues. Per the germline V gene, CDR1 is MNHNS and CDR2 is SASEGT.